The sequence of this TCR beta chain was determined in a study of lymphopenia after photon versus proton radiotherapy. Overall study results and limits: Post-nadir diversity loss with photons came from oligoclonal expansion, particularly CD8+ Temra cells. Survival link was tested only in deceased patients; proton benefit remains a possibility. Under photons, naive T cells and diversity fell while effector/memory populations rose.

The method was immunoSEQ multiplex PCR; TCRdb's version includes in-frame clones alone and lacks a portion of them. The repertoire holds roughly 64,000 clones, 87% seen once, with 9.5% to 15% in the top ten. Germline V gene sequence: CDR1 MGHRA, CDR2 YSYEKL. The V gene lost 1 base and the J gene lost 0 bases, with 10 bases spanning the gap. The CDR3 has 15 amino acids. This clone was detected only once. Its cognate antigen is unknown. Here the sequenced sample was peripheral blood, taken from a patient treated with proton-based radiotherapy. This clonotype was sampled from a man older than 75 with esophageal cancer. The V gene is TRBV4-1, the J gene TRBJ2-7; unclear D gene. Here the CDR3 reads CASSQGPQNSYEQYF. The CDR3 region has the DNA TGCGCCAGCAGCCAAGGACCCCAAAACTCCTACGAGCAGTACTTC.